A selection of T cell receptor beta chains follows, all from one sample in a study of neurological immune-mediated disorders. A single record per CDR3 protein comes from TCRdb applying MiXCR to the 5' RACE reads. The sample contains around 33,000 distinct CDR3 sequences, around 21% of which appear only once. Sequenced input: CD4+ T cells from blood. The receptor set was obtained from a man in his fifties or sixties with HTLV-1-associated myelopathy (HAM/TSP). CDR3s include the opening cysteine and the closing phenylalanine or tryptophan. A D gene is named only where the DNA matches it firmly. For some rows the clone size is stated as once, few or many, or as a class when expanded; others skip it.

TRBV27	14	many	TRBJ2-2	.	CASRANSNTGELFF
TRBV5-6	16	many	TRBJ1-1	TRBD1	CASSLFSSGTGTEAFF
TRBV29-1	17	many	TRBJ1-1	.	CSVEDPGDKHRSTEAFF
TRBV5-1	15	.	TRBJ2-1	TRBD2	CASSGAGLAGNEQFF
TRBV2	17	many	TRBJ2-2	.	CASSEEGGQLNTGELFF
TRBV7-3	13	few	TRBJ2-3	TRBD1	CASSGQGIDTQYF
TRBV10-3	11	many	TRBJ2-3	.	CATTGTDTQYF
TRBV2	16	medium-sized	TRBJ1-5	.	CASSNRDNLSNQPQHF
TRBV20-1	15	.	TRBJ1-1	TRBD1	CSATRGDRMNTEAFF
TRBV29-1	13	.	TRBJ2-1	.	CSVTWPAYNEQFF
TRBV11-2	14	many	TRBJ1-3	.	CASSLSTGGNTIYF
TRBV6-5	13	many	TRBJ2-1	TRBD2	CASSYSGLAEQFF
TRBV9	14	.	TRBJ2-1	.	CASSPTRTSSEQFF
TRBV5-1	15	many	TRBJ2-7	.	CASSLVQGPGYEQYF
TRBV13	14	many	TRBJ2-5	.	CASSLLEGTETQYF
TRBV5-5	16	many	TRBJ1-6	.	CASSSRVPSYNSPLHF
TRBV2	13	few	TRBJ1-5	TRBD1	CASRAGGGQPQHF
TRBV5-5	14	many	TRBJ2-2	.	CASSLDFLTGELFF
TRBV18	15	many	TRBJ2-3	.	CASSTGTSAGDTQYF
TRBV19	17	.	TRBJ2-6	.	CASSPKQGYSGANVLTF
TRBV5-5	14	.	TRBJ1-5	.	CASSLMGYNQPQHF
TRBV20-1	15	many	TRBJ1-5	.	CSARDLGRSNQPQHF